The sequence of this T cell receptor beta chain was determined in a study of T cell responses to AZD1222 COVID-19 vaccine (dated by TCRdb to about 2021). At the level of the whole study: A total of 233 trial participants underwent TCR sequencing, of whom about 200 had received two doses of AZD1222 and 26 had received two doses of the MenACWY control vaccine. Trial participants were enrolled into age subgroups of 18-55, 56-69 and 70-plus years, which contained about 150, 28 and 57 TCR-sequenced participants, respectively. Broad study findings and their caveats: A significant rise in spike-specific TCR breadth and depth was observed after two AZD1222 doses relative to day 0 and relative to MenACWY recipients. Nearly half of unique spike-specific TCRs reportedly recognized epitopes outside regions mutated in the B.1.351 and B.1.1.7 variants. Because no samples from the day 14 peak response were available, repertoires could be characterized only after the peak T cell response. Most participants were white British and females outnumbered males, and the authors suggested that clonal diversity may have been underestimated. Vaccine-associated CD4 TCRs spanned the whole spike protein, with dominant responses in regions 160-218 and 743-854. Only six AZD1222 recipients were SARS-CoV-2 seropositive at baseline, limiting conclusions about previously exposed vaccinees. The 56-69-year group was small, and its depth increase did not reach significance, likely because of low power.

The CDR3 regions of human TCRbeta chains were analyzed by immunosequencing. In the paper's pipeline: Repertoire TCRs were matched against a reference library of SARS-CoV-2-specific TCRs generated with the MIRA antigen-specificity platform. Breadth meant the fraction of unique TCRs that were SARS-CoV-2-associated, whereas depth meant the fraction of total T cells that were SARS-CoV-2-associated. Each spike-specific TCR was assigned to its reactive spike region and to a CD4 or CD8 class using the MIRA data. Log10-transformed breadth and depth values were compared by one-way ANOVA with Sidak's multiple comparisons tests. TCRdb took over this immuneACCESS table, retaining in-frame rearrangements with V and J assigned. Such tables are incomplete; in checked studies, under half of the missing clones stem from an unresolved V gene, and the remainder is unexplained. The DNA was the basis for D and trimming; V, J and clone size are from that table. Here the sample has 150,000 to 200,000 clones; about 91% occur a single time. Jointly, the top ten make up around 4% of the sample.

In the case of this clone: Its target antigen remains unknown. No base-level quality is on record; no much larger clone is a single base apart.

The time point label, as the study defines it: baseline before first vaccination. Explained via the paper, the treatment or condition label denotes: meningococcal conjugate vaccine given as trial control. The vaccinee samples were drawn from two UK trials, COV001 and COV002, one of which was a single-blind randomized controlled phase 2/3 trial testing AZD1222 (ChAdOx1 nCoV-19) in healthy adults. For TCRbeta chain sequencing, PBMC samples from trial participants were taken at day 0 and at day 28 after the second dose. The CDR3 holds 16 amino acids from the cysteine to the phenylalanine. Only the CDR3 portion is preserved as DNA: 48 bases, with reading frame beginning at the first base. Germline trimming: 1 base from V, 5 bases from J; junction bases outside gene matches: 5. From a lookup of the germline V gene, CDR1 and CDR2 are KGHDR and SFDVKD.

Sequenced material: peripheral blood, taken on day 0 of MenACWY control vaccination. In this chain, TRBV24-1 is recombined with TRBJ2-1; 9 of the junction bases match TRBD2. This TCR was recovered from an adult in good health. The CDR3 has the sequence CATSDFRLAGHNEQFF. At the DNA level, the sequence is TGTGCCACCAGTGATTTTCGGCTAGCGGGGCACAATGAGCAGTTCTTC.